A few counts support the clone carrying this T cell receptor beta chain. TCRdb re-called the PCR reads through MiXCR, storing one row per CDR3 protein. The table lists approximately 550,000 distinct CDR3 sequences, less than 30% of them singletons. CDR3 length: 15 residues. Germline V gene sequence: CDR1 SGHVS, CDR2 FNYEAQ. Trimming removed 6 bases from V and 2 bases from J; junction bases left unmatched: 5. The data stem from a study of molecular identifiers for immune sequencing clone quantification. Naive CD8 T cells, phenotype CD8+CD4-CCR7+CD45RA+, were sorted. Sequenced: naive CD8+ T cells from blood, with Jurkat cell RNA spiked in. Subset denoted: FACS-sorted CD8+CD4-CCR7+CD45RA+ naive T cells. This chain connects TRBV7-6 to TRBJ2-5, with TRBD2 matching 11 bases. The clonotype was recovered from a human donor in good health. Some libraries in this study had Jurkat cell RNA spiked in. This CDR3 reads CASRETSGAQETQYF. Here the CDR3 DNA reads TGTGCCAGCAGGGAGACTAGCGGGGCGCAAGAGACCCAGTACTTC.